The rows below give T cell receptor beta chains drawn from one sample of a study of T cell responses to AZD1222 COVID-19 vaccine. Produced via immunoSEQ multiplex PCR; TCRdb's table is partial and in-frame only. The sample has 150,000 or so clones, 80% to 95% seen once. Sequenced here: peripheral blood, sampled on day 0 of AZD1222 vaccination. The receptors shown here come from an adult in good health. Each CDR3 is given with its conserved first and last residue. The order of the fields is J gene, V gene, D gene, clone size, CDR3 DNA, CDR3 protein. D genes are given only for firm matches. Clone size is not always given. Where it is, it says once, few, many or a class for expanded clones.

TRBJ2-7	TRBV7-8	TRBD2	NA	TGTGCCAGCAGCCCCCTGACTAGCCGCGACGAGCAGTACTTC	CASSPLTSRDEQYF
TRBJ1-2	TRBV4-3	NA	NA	TGCGCCAGCAGCCAAGGCTCTCCCTCGGGGTCCCTCAGTGAAGGCTACACCTTC	CASSQGSPSGSLSEGYTF
TRBJ1-4	TRBV6-5	NA	NA	TGTGCCAGTTCAGACATGAATGAAAAACTGTTTTTT	CASSDMNEKLFF
TRBJ2-3	TRBV6-5	NA	NA	TGTGCCAGCAGTTACTCGATGGGGTCCACAGATACGCAGTATTTT	CASSYSMGSTDTQYF
TRBJ2-5	TRBV3-1/TRBV3-2	NA	NA	TGTGCCAGCAGCCAGGGGGCCAAAGAGACCCAGTACTTC	CASSQGAKETQYF
TRBJ2-1	TRBV28	TRBD2	NA	TGTGCCAGCAGTCCACTAGCGGGGCCCAATGAGCAGTTCTTC	CASSPLAGPNEQFF
TRBJ1-4	TRBV9	NA	NA	TGTGCCAGCAGCGCTAGGGGGGATGGAACTAATGAAAAACTGTTTTTT	CASSARGDGTNEKLFF
TRBJ2-7	TRBV18	NA	NA	TGTGCCAGCTCAAGAAACCGGGACGGGAACTCCTACGAGCAGTACTTC	CASSRNRDGNSYEQYF
TRBJ2-2	TRBV5-1	TRBD1	NA	TGCGCCAGCAGCGAGGACAGGGGTAACACCGGGGAGCTGTTTTTT	CASSEDRGNTGELFF
TRBJ1-1	TRBV3-1/TRBV3-2	NA	NA	TGTGCCAGCAGCCAAGTCGGGGGCAGCACTGAAGCTTTCTTT	CASSQVGGSTEAFF
TRBJ1-2	TRBV29-1	NA	NA	TGCAGCGTACCGGGACCGGTTAACTATGGCTACACCTTC	CSVPGPVNYGYTF
TRBJ1-6	TRBV7-8	TRBD1	NA	TGTGCCAGCACCAGGACGGGACAGGGGGCCGATAATTCACCCCTCCACTTT	CASTRTGQGADNSPLHF
TRBJ2-1	TRBV27	TRBD2	NA	TGTGCCAGCAGTTTATTTTACATGAGCGGGAGATATTACAATGAGCAGTTCTTC	CASSLFYMSGRYYNEQFF
TRBJ1-5	TRBV6-5	TRBD1	NA	TGTGCCAGCAGGACAGGGGGAGGCAATCAGCCCCAGCATTTT	CASRTGGGNQPQHF
TRBJ2-2	TRBV5-6	NA	NA	TGTGCCAGCAGCTTGGAGGTGAACACCGGGGAGCTGTTTTTT	CASSLEVNTGELFF
TRBJ2-7	TRBV9	NA	NA	TGTGCGTTTTTGAGGGAGGTCCTCTACGAGCAGTACTTC	CAFLREVLYEQYF
TRBJ2-5	TRBV7-7	TRBD1	NA	TGTGCCAGCAGCTTAGGGTCGGACAGGGAAGGGACCCAGTACTTC	CASSLGSDREGTQYF
TRBJ1-2	TRBV11-2	NA	NA	TGTGCCAGCAGCTTAGGTATGGACTATGGCTACACCTTC	CASSLGMDYGYTF
TRBJ1-3	TRBV7-2	NA	NA	TGTGCCAGCAGCTTAGCAGGGGCTGGAAACACCATATATTTT	CASSLAGAGNTIYF
TRBJ1-4	TRBV5-1	NA	once	TGCGCCAGCAGCCTTGTGGAGGCAGGGGAAAAACTGTTTTTT	CASSLVEAGEKLFF
TRBJ2-3	TRBV19	NA	once	TGTGCCAGTAGTATACAGCGCACAGATACGCAGTATTTT	CASSIQRTDTQYF
TRBJ2-1	TRBV4-1	NA	once	TGCGCCAGCAGCCAAGAGTTGGGGACGGGAGAGCAGTTCTTC	CASSQELGTGEQFF
TRBJ2-5	TRBV2	NA	once	TGTGCCAGCAGTGTGGAAGGTGAAGAGACCCAGTACTTC	CASSVEGEETQYF
TRBJ2-5	TRBV6-2/TRBV6-3	NA	NA	TGTGCCAGCAGCTTCCCCGAGGGGGGGGGTCAAGAGACCCAGTACTTC	CASSFPEGGGQETQYF
TRBJ1-6	TRBV30	NA	NA	TGTGCCCGGGACCGGGGGAGATCACCCCTCCACTTT	CARDRGRSPLHF
TRBJ1-1	TRBV12-3/TRBV12-4	NA	NA	TGTGCCAGCAGATTCGCAGGCAGCACTGAAGCTTTCTTT	CASRFAGSTEAFF
TRBJ2-3	TRBV9	NA	NA	TGTGCCAGCATGAGCGGAGTATCTAGCACAGATACGCAGTATTTT	CASMSGVSSTDTQYF
TRBJ2-7	TRBV19	TRBD1	NA	TGTGCCAGTTGGGGACAGGGGACCTACGAGCAGTACTTC	CASWGQGTYEQYF
TRBJ1-5	TRBV5-1	NA	NA	TGCGCCAGCAGCTTGAATGCAGATAGCAATCAGCCCCAGCATTTT	CASSLNADSNQPQHF
TRBJ2-5	TRBV19	NA	NA	TGTGCCAGTAGTGGGCCGGGCGGGCAGTACTTC	CASSGPGGQYF
TRBJ1-1	TRBV28	NA	once	TGTGCCAGCAGCCCCTCGACAGGGAACACTGAAGCTTTCTTT	CASSPSTGNTEAFF
TRBJ2-7	TRBV5-4	NA	NA	TGTGCCAGCAGCACCTGGACCCCAGGTGGCGAGCAGTACTTC	CASSTWTPGGEQYF